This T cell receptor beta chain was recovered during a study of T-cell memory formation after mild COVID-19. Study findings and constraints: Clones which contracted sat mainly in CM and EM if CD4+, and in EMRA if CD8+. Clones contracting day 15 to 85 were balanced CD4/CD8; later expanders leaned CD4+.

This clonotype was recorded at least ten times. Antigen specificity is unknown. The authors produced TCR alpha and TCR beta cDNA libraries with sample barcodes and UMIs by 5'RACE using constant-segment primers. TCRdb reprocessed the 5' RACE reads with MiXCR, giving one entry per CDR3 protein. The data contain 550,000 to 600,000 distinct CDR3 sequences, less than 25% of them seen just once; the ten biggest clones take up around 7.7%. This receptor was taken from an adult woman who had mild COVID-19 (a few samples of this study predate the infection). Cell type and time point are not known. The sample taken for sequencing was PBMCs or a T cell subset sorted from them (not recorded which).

The CDR3 DNA is TGTGCCAGCAGCCTCTGGGATACGCAGTATTTT. Amino acids: CASSLWDTQYF. The V call is TRBV12-3 or TRBV12-4, the J call TRBJ2-3, with unresolved D. V shed 6 bases and J shed 6 bases, with 7 bases lying between them. The CDR3 has 11 amino acids.